Below, 7 T cell receptor beta chains from the same sample are listed, as sequenced in a study of OX40 agonist ivuxolimab in advanced cancers. TCRdb's table, derived via immunoSEQ multiplex PCR, lists solely in-frame clones and lacks some. Of about 82,000 clones listed, 75% to 90% are singletons. The source was CD4+ or CD8+ T cells sorted from blood, collected in a trial of the OX40 agonist ivuxolimab. The receptors stem from an adult with an advanced solid tumor such as melanoma, head and neck, liver or kidney cancer.

This chain connects TRBV5-1 to TRBJ2-5; D is possibly TRBD1 (5 bases). Germline CDR1 SGHRS, CDR2 YFSETQ. This CDR3 is 11 amino acids long. V was cut by 7 bases and J by 2 bases, with 6 bases left in between. The CDR3 DNA is TGCGCCAGCCGACAGCAAGAGACCCAGTACTTC. Translation: CASRQQETQYF. Together with reference TRBV5-1 and TRBJ2-5, the CDR3 gives the full variable domain: KAGVTQTPRYLIKTRGQQVTLSCSPISGHRSVSWYQQTPGQGLQFLFEYFSETQRNKGNFPGRFSGRQFSNSRSEMNVSTLELGDSALYLCASRQQETQYFGPGTRLLVL.

V and J are TRBV18 and TRBJ1-3, with D uncertain. Germline CDR1 KGHSH, CDR2 LQKENI. V was clipped by 3 bases and J by 0 bases, with 15 bases between them. The CDR3 extends over 17 amino acids. Here the CDR3 reads CASSPTRTVNSGNTIYF. CDR3 bases: TGTGCCAGCTCACCGACCCGGACGGTCAACTCTGGAAACACCATATATTTT.

This clone appeared a few times. This chain connects TRBV27 to TRBJ2-7; the match to TRBD2 covers 12 bases. Looked up from germline, CDR1 is MNHEY and CDR2 is SMNVEV (reference sequence). The CDR3 is made up of 16 amino acids. The V segment lost 6 bases and the J segment 5 bases; nucleotides outside the gene matches: 11. The CDR3 DNA sequence: TGTGCCAGCAGGAGACTAGCGGGGGCCCTCGGGGACGAGCAGTACTTC. Residues: CASRRLAGALGDEQYF.

The chain has TRBV21-1 and TRBJ1-2; TRBD1 was called by the table and not checked on the DNA. TRBV21-1 is annotated as a pseudogene. The CDR3 runs to 16 residues. The CDR3 loop reads CASSKLRVRGVNGYTF. CDR3 in DNA: TGTGCCAGCAGCAAACTTCGGGTCAGGGGGGTAAATGGCTACACCTTC.

This clone was detected only once. The chain is built from TRBV10-3 and TRBJ1-2; D may be TRBD1 (6 bases). Germline assignment: CDR1 ENHRY and CDR2 SYGVKD. V lost 4 bases and J lost 7, with 13 bases in between. The CDR3 contains 13 residues. This CDR3 reads CAISVGGSGGYTF. CDR3 in DNA: TGTGCCATCAGTGTTGGGGGCAGCGGTGGCTACACCTTC.

This clone was counted only a few times. This rearrangement joins TRBV5-4 to TRBJ2-2; D remains ambiguous. The CDR3 sequence is 14 residues long. Between the trimmed V and J ends, which lost 2 bases and 1 base, there was a span of 6 bases. CDR1 SGHNT and CDR2 YYREEE come from the germline V gene (reference sequence). The CDR3 DNA sequence: TGTGCCAGCAGCTTTAGGGAGAACACCGGGGAGCTGTTTTTT. It translates to CASSFRENTGELFF.

V is TRBV30 and J is TRBJ1-6, with D possibly TRBD1 on 5 matching bases. Germline lookup yields CDR1 GTSNPN and CDR2 SVGIG (reference sequence). CDR3 length: 13 residues. V was clipped by 4 bases and J by 7 bases, with 11 bases between them. CDR3 protein: CAWKGMGNSPLHF. CDR3 in DNA: TGTGCCTGGAAGGGGATGGGGAATTCACCCCTCCACTTT.